This section outlines one T cell receptor (beta chain) sequence together with its context. This record belongs to a study of control samples from healthy donors and cancer patients. Using immunoSEQ multiplex PCR, the repertoire was profiled, and TCRdb retains in-frame clones only, with some absent. Of fewer than 150,000 clones listed, approximately 89% are singletons. The CDR3 covers 14 residues. V lost 5 bases and J 7 bases, leaving 18 bases between the germline ends. CDR1 SQVTM and CDR2 ANQGSEA come from the germline V gene. The receptor was isolated from a man between 18 and 35 years old in good health. The sample was blood. The rearrangement joins TRBV29-1 to TRBJ2-1, with unresolved D. CDR3 loop: CSVRKGRVINEQFF. In nucleotides, the CDR3 is TGCAGCGTTCGCAAGGGAAGGGTCATAAATGAGCAGTTCTTC.